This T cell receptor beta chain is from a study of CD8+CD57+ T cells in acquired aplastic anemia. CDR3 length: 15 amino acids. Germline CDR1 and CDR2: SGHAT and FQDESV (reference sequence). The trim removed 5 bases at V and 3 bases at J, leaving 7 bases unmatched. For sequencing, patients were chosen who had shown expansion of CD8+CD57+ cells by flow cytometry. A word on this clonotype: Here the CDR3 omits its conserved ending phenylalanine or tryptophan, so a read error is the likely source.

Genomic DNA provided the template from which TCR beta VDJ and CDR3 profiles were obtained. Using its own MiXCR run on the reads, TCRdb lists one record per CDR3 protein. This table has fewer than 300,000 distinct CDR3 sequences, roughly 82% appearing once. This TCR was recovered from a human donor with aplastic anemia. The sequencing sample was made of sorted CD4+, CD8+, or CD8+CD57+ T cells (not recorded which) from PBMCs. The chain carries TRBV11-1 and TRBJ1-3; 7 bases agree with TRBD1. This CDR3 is CASSLQGGGGNTIYS. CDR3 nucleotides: TGTGCCAGCAGCCTACAAGGGGGCGGTGGAAACACCATATATTCT.